This T cell receptor beta chain was sequenced in a study of T cell responses to AZD1222 COVID-19 vaccine. Broader study findings: Increases in Spike-specific TCR breadth and depth were seen after two AZD1222 doses.

The V gene's germline CDR1 is LNHDA and CDR2 SQIVND (reference sequence). The CDR3 spans 13 residues. The V gene end was trimmed by 5 bases and the J gene end by 10 bases; junction bases not matched to a gene: 8. Here immunoSEQ multiplex PCR was the method, and the copy in TCRdb shows in-frame clones only, minus some. Of some 97,000 clones in the sample, about 86% were seen once. This clone was counted once. Its antigen is currently unknown. The input for sequencing was peripheral blood, taken on day 0 of AZD1222 vaccination. The rearrangement uses TRBV19 and TRBJ2-1, with 7 bases fitting TRBD2. The clonotype originates from an adult in good health. CDR3: CASSLRAGVEQFF. Here the CDR3 DNA reads TGTGCCAGTAGTCTCCGGGCGGGGGTGGAGCAGTTCTTC.